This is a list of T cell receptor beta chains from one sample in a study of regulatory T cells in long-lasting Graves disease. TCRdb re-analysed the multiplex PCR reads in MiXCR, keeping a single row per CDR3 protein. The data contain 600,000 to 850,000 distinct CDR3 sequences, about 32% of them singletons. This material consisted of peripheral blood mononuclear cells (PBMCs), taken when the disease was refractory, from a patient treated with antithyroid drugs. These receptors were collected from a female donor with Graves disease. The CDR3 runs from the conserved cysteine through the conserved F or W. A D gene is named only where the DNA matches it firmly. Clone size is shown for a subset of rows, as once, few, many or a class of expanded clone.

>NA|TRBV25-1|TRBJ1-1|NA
CASSEPGILNTEAFF
TGTGCCAGCAGTGAACCGGGGATCCTGAACACTGAAGCTTTCTTT
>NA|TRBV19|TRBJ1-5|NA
CASSIGNHQPQHF
TGTGCCAGTAGTATCGGGAACCATCAGCCCCAGCATTTT
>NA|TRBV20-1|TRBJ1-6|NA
CSARDRGGGDSPLHF
TGCAGTGCTAGAGATAGGGGAGGAGGAGATTCACCCCTCCACTTT
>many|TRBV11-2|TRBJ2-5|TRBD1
CASGLRQGVWETQYF
TGTGCCAGCGGCCTCCGACAGGGGGTTTGGGAGACCCAGTACTTC
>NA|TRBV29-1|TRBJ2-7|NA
CSATGGRQAYEQYF
TGCAGCGCAACCGGCGGTCGGCAAGCCTACGAGCAGTACTTC
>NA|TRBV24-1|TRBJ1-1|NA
CATSRGTEAFF
TGTGCCACCAGCAGGGGCACTGAAGCTTTCTTT
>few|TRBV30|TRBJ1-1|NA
CAWSALRVEGSAFF
TGTGCCTGGAGTGCCCTGAGAGTGGAAGGGTCTGCTTTCTTT
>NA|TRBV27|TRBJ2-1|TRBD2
CASSSLAGGPYNEQFF
TGTGCCAGCAGTTCTCTAGCGGGAGGGCCTTACAATGAGCAGTTCTTC
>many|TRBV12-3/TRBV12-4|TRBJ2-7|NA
CASSPDPLVPYEQYF
TGTGCCAGCAGCCCTGATCCACTAGTCCCCTACGAGCAGTACTTC
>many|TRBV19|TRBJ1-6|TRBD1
CASSSGGTGNYSPLHF
TGTGCCAGTAGTTCCGGCGGGACAGGCAACTATTCACCCCTCCACTTT
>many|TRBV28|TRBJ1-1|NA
CASSLQGPMGEAFF
TGTGCCAGCAGTCTACAGGGCCCGATGGGTGAAGCTTTCTTT
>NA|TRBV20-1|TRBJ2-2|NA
CSASLPLGNTGELFF
TGCAGTGCTAGTCTCCCGTTAGGGAACACCGGGGAGCTGTTTTTT
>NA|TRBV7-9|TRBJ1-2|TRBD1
CASSQIRTGPASTF
TGTGCCAGCAGCCAGATTCGGACAGGGCCTGCCTCCACCTTC
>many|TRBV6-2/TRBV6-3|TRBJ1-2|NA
CASTVGPTNYGYTF
TGTGCCAGCACCGTGGGACCGACTAACTATGGCTACACCTTC